This T cell receptor (beta chain) was obtained from a study of T cells in Graves' hyperthyroidism and ophthalmopathy (dated by TCRdb to between 2019 and 2020). Regarding the research as a whole: Peripheral blood samples were taken at the time of initial diagnosis, prior to any treatment. A discovery cohort of around 100 patients, fewer than 50 with Graves' ophthalmopathy and more than 55 with stable Graves' hyperthyroidism, was used to find distinguishing TCR V-J signatures. Prospective prediction of ophthalmopathy was tested in an independent validation cohort consisting of about 20 hyperthyroidism patients and around 17 patients who later progressed to ophthalmopathy. The 95 to 100 discovery patients were divided at random into training and test sets in a 7:3 ratio. In addition, the study compared T-cell repertoires in thyroid tissue and in blood from roughly 6 Graves' hyperthyroidism patients. After blood sampling, hyperthyroidism patients were treated with methimazole at a starting dose of 30 mg daily, and ophthalmopathy patients were treated with high-dose intravenous methylprednisolone. The paper reports TCR Vbeta CDR3 sequencing of about 140 peripheral blood samples: 43 ophthalmopathy, 70 to 85 hyperthyroidism and around 17 progressor patients. Results and caveats for the whole study, not just this receptor: A model built on a 13 V-J signature distinguished ophthalmopathy from stable hyperthyroidism, reaching over 85% sensitivity and around 81% specificity in cross-validation and 80%/75% in testing. Most expanded thyroid clonotypes (frequency above 0.001) were also found in blood, which suggests that blood repertoires may mirror thyroid immune responses. In validation, the model predicted progression to ophthalmopathy with over 65% sensitivity and approximately 72% specificity, a median of 6.5 months before onset. Sample size was not statistically predetermined, and investigators were not blinded to group allocation.

A patient counted as having stable Graves' hyperthyroidism if no progression to ophthalmopathy occurred over 18 months of follow-up. Hyperthyroidism patients were aged 18 to 65 years and newly diagnosed, with disease duration of less than 2 months. Any patient with an uncontrolled infection, another autoimmune disease, pregnancy or lactation was excluded. Clinical symptoms, serum thyroxine and TRAb, thyroid ultrasound, and orbital computed tomography formed the basis for the diagnoses. PBMCs were isolated from more than 9 ml of fresh peripheral blood by Ficoll-Paque density gradient centrifugation. Total RNA was extracted with Trizol reagent, and quality was checked on an Agilent 2100 Bioanalyzer. The TCR beta CDR3 regions were amplified from RNA transcripts. A first-round RT-PCR of the TCR CDR3 used the HTBI primer set with the Qiagen OneStep RT-PCR kit. A second multiplex PCR round built the libraries, followed by size selection and purification. Libraries were sequenced paired-end with 100 bp reads on an Illumina HiSeq2000. In the original analysis: Raw data were processed with SOAPnuke, discarding reads with adapters, uncalled bases, mean Phred below 15, or no exact constant-primer or identifier match. COPE v1.2.5 was used to merge the high-quality paired reads, and each unique nucleotide sequence was defined as a clonotype. Clonotypes were aligned to IMGT TRBV, TRBD and TRBJ reference segments using MiTCR v1.1. The analysis included only V-J combinations with a frequency above 0.0001, which together covered approximately 99% of the repertoires. The TCS score was defined as the ratio of F50 (clonal expansion) to E x V (chaos), calculated using BLOSUM62-based TCRdist between CDR3 peptides within each V-J. Welch's t-statistics and random forest reduced some 510 V-J features to 13, which were used in a naive Bayes classifier (R e1071). TCRdb cleaned the public reads at Q25 with fastp, built clones with MiXCR and kept in-frame beta chains. Here each entry gathers all rows of one CDR3 protein and keeps the most common genes and DNA. It is TCRdb's table, rather than the study itself, that gives the V and J calls and clone size. This sample gives hundreds of thousands of distinct CDR3 sequences in total; about 14% of them show up just once. The ten largest clones capture about a tenth of the sample.

A word on this clonotype: Its antigen is still unknown. No much larger clone exists at a distance of one base, and base qualities are not known.

Sequenced material: blood. The TCR comes from a woman under 30 with Graves' hyperthyroidism.

The CDR3 is CASSFWGQNTGELFF. The nucleotides are TGTGCCAGCAGTTTCTGGGGCCAAAACACCGGGGAGCTGTTTTTT. The rearrangement combines TRBV27 with TRBJ2-2; the D gene is possibly TRBD1, with 5 bases matching. The germline V gene (reference sequence) supplies CDR1 MNHEY and CDR2 SMNVEV. Inclusive of the bounding cysteine and phenylalanine, the CDR3 is 15 residues long. Solely the CDR3 DNA is kept, with 45 bases framed from the first base. The V and J ends are trimmed by 3 bases and 2 bases, leaving 10 bases between them.